This T cell receptor (beta chain) was observed in a study of T cell responses to AZD1222 COVID-19 vaccine. Here immunoSEQ multiplex PCR was the method, and the copy in TCRdb shows in-frame clones only, minus some. The sample gives about 99,000 clones, about 89% of which show up once; around 3.3% is in the top ten. The V and J ends lost 3 bases and 5 bases respectively, with 21 bases between them. This CDR3 is built from 17 residues. Per germline, CDR1 SGHDT and CDR2 YYEEEE. The sample in question was peripheral blood, obtained 28 days after the second dose of the MenACWY control vaccine. The receptor comes from an adult who received the MenACWY meningococcal vaccine as a control. The chain has TRBV5-6 and TRBJ2-1; either TRBD1 or TRBD2 may supply D (5 bases each). The CDR3 nucleotides read TGTGCCAGCAGCTCCTCGGACGCCCGAGGGGTAGACAATGAGCAGTTCTTC. Translating gives CASSSSDARGVDNEQFF.